This is a list of T cell receptor beta chains from one sample in a study of early T cells in non-severe SARS-CoV-2 infection. TCRdb used MiXCR to reprocess the 5' RACE reads, holding one entry per CDR3 protein. The table has 70,000 or so distinct CDR3 sequences, 3.5% to 6% seen once. This specimen was whole blood, taken at baseline. These receptors were collected from an adult who was a healthcare worker with PCR-confirmed SARS-CoV-2 infection or an uninfected control (not recorded which). The donor label of this sample is uncertain. The CDR3 runs from the conserved cysteine through the conserved F or W. D genes are given only for firm matches. Clone size is shown for a subset of rows, as once, few, many or a class of expanded clone.

CASSFGQGNSPLHF | TGTGCCAGCAGTTTCGGACAGGGAAATTCACCCCTCCACTTT | TRBJ1-6 | TRBD1 | few | TRBV12-3/TRBV12-4
CASSLEGRYEQYF | TGTGCCAGCAGCTTAGAAGGGCGATACGAGCAGTACTTC | TRBJ2-7 | . | many | TRBV7-2
CASSYGTFGELFF | TGTGCCAGCAGTTACGGGACCTTCGGGGAGCTGTTTTTT | TRBJ2-2 | . | many | TRBV28
CASRVSGGRLNEQFF | TGTGCCAGCAGGGTTAGCGGGGGCCGCCTAAATGAGCAGTTCTTC | TRBJ2-1 | TRBD2 | few | TRBV7-9
CASSLRSYYGYTF | TGTGCCAGCAGCTTGAGGTCCTACTATGGCTACACCTTC | TRBJ1-2 | . | few | TRBV5-8
CASSLATGPYEQYF | TGTGCCAGCAGCTTAGCAACAGGACCCTACGAGCAGTACTTC | TRBJ2-7 | . | many | TRBV7-8
CASSLVMRQGHYGYTF | TGCGCCAGCAGCTTGGTGATGAGACAGGGCCACTATGGCTACACCTTC | TRBJ1-2 | TRBD1 | many | TRBV5-1
CAISENRFSYEQYF | TGTGCCATCAGTGAGAACAGGTTCTCCTACGAGCAGTACTTC | TRBJ2-7 | . | few | TRBV10-3
CASSLAPSGGVYEQYF | TGTGCCAGCAGCTTAGCCCCTAGCGGGGGCGTCTACGAGCAGTACTTC | TRBJ2-7 | TRBD2 | . | TRBV7-2
CASSPDRGEPANTGELFF | TGTGCCAGCAGCCCGGACAGGGGCGAACCCGCGAACACCGGGGAGCTGTTTTTT | TRBJ2-2 | TRBD1 | few | TRBV7-3
CASRDRVYNSPLHF | TGTGCCAGCAGGGACAGGGTTTATAATTCACCCCTCCACTTT | TRBJ1-6 | TRBD1 | many | TRBV7-2
CASSLDSNQETQYF | TGTGCCAGCAGCTTAGATAGCAATCAAGAGACCCAGTACTTC | TRBJ2-5 | . | many | TRBV7-2
CASSLAPGSSYEQYF | TGTGCCAGCAGCTTAGCGCCCGGGAGCTCCTACGAGCAGTACTTC | TRBJ2-7 | . | . | TRBV7-6
CASSMSLRGPYEQYF | TGTGCCAGTAGTATGAGTCTTCGGGGGCCCTACGAGCAGTACTTC | TRBJ2-7 | . | few | TRBV19
CASSYYSSTDTQYF | TGTGCCAGCAGTTACTACTCTAGCACAGATACGCAGTATTTT | TRBJ2-3 | . | many | TRBV6-5
CASSPRDTPNYGYTF | TGCGCCAGCAGCCCGAGGGACACTCCTAACTATGGCTACACCTTC | TRBJ1-2 | . | many | TRBV5-1
CASSLISPKGRYGYTF | TGTGCCAGCAGTTTAATCAGTCCGAAGGGACGCTATGGCTACACCTTC | TRBJ1-2 | . | few | TRBV27
CSASPGLGSPLHF | TGCAGTGCTAGTCCAGGCTTGGGTTCACCCCTCCACTTT | TRBJ1-6 | . | few | TRBV20-1
CASRAGGTEAFF | TGTGCCAGCAGGGCAGGGGGTACTGAAGCTTTCTTT | TRBJ1-1 | TRBD1 | . | TRBV27
CASSQHSGGTTDTQYF | TGCGCCAGCAGCCAACATAGCGGGGGGACCACAGATACGCAGTATTTT | TRBJ2-3 | TRBD2 | . | TRBV4-1
CASSEAQRTEAFF | TGTGCCAGCAGTGAAGCCCAAAGGACTGAAGCTTTCTTT | TRBJ1-1 | . | few | TRBV6-1
CASSFAAVGQLNSPLHF | TGTGCCAGCAGTTTTGCGGCTGTAGGACAGCTTAATTCACCCCTCCACTTT | TRBJ1-6 | . | many | TRBV28
CASSQIDDRGYYGYTF | TGCGCCAGCAGCCAAATTGACGACAGGGGGTATTATGGCTACACCTTC | TRBJ1-2 | TRBD1 | few | TRBV4-1
CASSIAKNIQYF | TGTGCCAGCTCTATAGCCAAAAACATTCAGTACTTC | TRBJ2-4 | . | . | TRBV27
CASPHRPVEPNEKLFF | TGTGCCAGTCCCCACCGTCCGGTAGAGCCTAATGAAAAACTGTTTTTT | TRBJ1-4 | . | many | TRBV19
CASSSAGRQAEAFF | TGTGCCAGCAGCTCTGCCGGGAGACAGGCTGAAGCTTTCTTT | TRBJ1-1 | . | few | TRBV5-4
CASSERGNEQFF | TGTGCCAGCAGCGAGCGGGGGAATGAGCAGTTCTTC | TRBJ2-1 | TRBD2 | . | TRBV5-6
CASSQDGTVTEAFF | TGCGCCAGCAGCCAAGACGGCACCGTCACTGAAGCTTTCTTT | TRBJ1-1 | . | . | TRBV4-3
CSAPTSGTDTQYF | TGCAGTGCGCCGACTAGCGGCACAGATACGCAGTATTTT | TRBJ2-3 | TRBD2 | many | TRBV20-1
CASSLWTGRQQPQHF | TGTGCCAGCAGCTTGTGGACAGGGAGACAGCAGCCCCAGCATTTT | TRBJ1-5 | TRBD1 | many | TRBV5-6
CASSYVLADSSYEQYF | TGTGCCAGCAGTTACGTCCTAGCGGACTCTTCCTACGAGCAGTACTTC | TRBJ2-7 | TRBD2 | many | TRBV6-7
CSAPPVALIRGYTF | TGCAGTGCTCCTCCTGTGGCCCTCATCCGCGGCTACACCTTC | TRBJ1-2 | . | many | TRBV20-1
CASSLAEGPSYNEQFF | TGTGCCAGCAGCTTAGCGGAGGGGCCCTCCTACAATGAGCAGTTCTTC | TRBJ2-1 | . | many | TRBV7-9
CASSQVDRGLLF | TGTGCCAGCAGCCAAGTAGACAGAGGATTACTCTTC | TRBJ2-1 | . | few | TRBV3-1
CASSQDRGREAFF | TGTGCCAGCAGCCAGGACAGGGGGCGAGAAGCTTTCTTT | TRBJ1-1 | TRBD1 | many | TRBV7-2
CASSFGAHSGTGELFF | TGTGCTAGCAGCTTCGGTGCTCATTCGGGCACCGGGGAGCTGTTTTTT | TRBJ2-2 | . | few | TRBV7-7
CASSGPSRPYEQYF | TGTGCCAGCAGCGGGCCGTCTCGGCCCTACGAGCAGTACTTC | TRBJ2-7 | . | few | TRBV2
CASREGLAGIAKNIQYF | TGTGCCAGCAGAGAGGGACTAGCCGGTATTGCCAAAAACATTCAGTACTTC | TRBJ2-4 | TRBD2 | . | TRBV2
CASSLPHRGSGDGELFF | TGTGCCAGCAGCTTACCACATCGGGGATCCGGGGACGGGGAGCTGTTTTTT | TRBJ2-2 | . | . | TRBV5-6
CSARGPGQGYEQFF | TGCAGTGCTAGGGGGCCGGGACAGGGCTATGAGCAGTTCTTC | TRBJ2-1 | TRBD1 | many | TRBV20-1
CASSYDWGDNSPLHF | TGTGCCAGCAGTTACGATTGGGGGGACAATTCACCCCTCCACTTT | TRBJ1-6 | . | few | TRBV9
CASSQDRKIGQYF | TGTGCCAGCAGCCAAGATCGTAAGATCGGGCAGTACTTC | TRBJ2-7 | . | . | TRBV3-1
CASSVSVGQETQYF | TGTGCCAGCAGTGTCTCCGTCGGCCAAGAGACCCAGTACTTC | TRBJ2-5 | . | . | TRBV28
CASSYMDTGELFF | TGTGCCAGCAGTTACATGGACACCGGGGAGCTGTTTTTT | TRBJ2-2 | . | few | TRBV6-6
CAWSVPARVEEKLFF | TGTGCCTGGAGTGTACCGGCCAGGGTAGAGGAAAAACTGTTTTTT | TRBJ1-4 | . | many | TRBV30
CASSIERDERGDNEQFF | TGTGCCAGCAGCATCGAACGGGACGAAAGGGGGGACAATGAGCAGTTCTTC | TRBJ2-1 | . | many | TRBV7-6
CASSMYARFTMNTEAFF | TGTGCCAGTAGTATGTACGCTCGTTTCACAATGAACACTGAAGCTTTCTTT | TRBJ1-1 | . | few | TRBV19
CASSEAGGTDTQYF | TGTGCCAGCAGTGAAGCGGGGGGGACAGATACGCAGTATTTT | TRBJ2-3 | TRBD2 | few | TRBV6-1
CASSPQVTGNYGYTF | TGTGCCAGCAGCCCGCAAGTGACAGGGAACTATGGCTACACCTTC | TRBJ1-2 | TRBD1 | many | TRBV7-2
CASRNITGQLGNEQFF | TGTGCCAGCAGAAATATAACAGGTCAACTTGGCAATGAGCAGTTCTTC | TRBJ2-1 | . | . | TRBV5-4
CASTERQAGGKLFF | TGTGCCAGCACCGAGCGACAGGCGGGAGGAAAACTGTTTTTT | TRBJ1-4 | . | . | TRBV28